Each of the 32 T cell receptor beta chains below was sequenced from the same sample in a study of CD8 T cells in ankylosing spondylitis. Their target antigens are unknown. A single record per CDR3 protein comes from TCRdb applying MiXCR to the 5' RACE reads. The table includes a few hundred thousand distinct CDR3 sequences, roughly 12% detected once. Study findings and constraints: What seemed typical of ankylosing spondylitis blood was a TCR beta motif built from eight highly homologous variants.

The sample consisted of blood, either unsorted or a sorted T cell fraction (not recorded which). The receptors here all came from a male donor with ankylosing spondylitis.

This clonotype came up a few times. The V call is TRBV7-9, the J call TRBJ2-3, with 8 bases matching TRBD2. The CDR3 covers 17 residues. CDR1 SEHNR and CDR2 FQNEAQ come from the germline V gene (reference sequence). The trim removed 1 base at V and 0 bases at J, leaving 6 bases unmatched. CDR3 sequence (DNA): TGTGCCAGCAGCTTAGATGTGACTAGCGATAGCACAGATACGCAGTATTTT. This codes for CASSLDVTSDSTDTQYF.

This clonotype was detected only a few times. This chain joins TRBV7-2 and TRBJ2-3; TRBD2 might be the D (6 bases). Germline CDR1 is SGHTA and CDR2 is FQGNSA. The CDR3 covers 15 residues. V was cut by 4 bases and J by 0 bases, with 11 bases left in between. The CDR3 sequence is CASSSAGISTDTQYF. The CDR3 DNA reads as TGTGCCAGCAGCTCTGCGGGGATTAGCACAGATACGCAGTATTTT. Full variable domain (missing parts from reference TRBV7-2 and TRBJ2-3): GAGVSQSPSNKVTEKGKDVELRCDPISGHTALYWYRQSLGQGLEFLIYFQGNSAPDKSGLPSDRFSAERTGGSVSTLTIQRTQQEDSAVYLCASSSAGISTDTQYFGPGTRLTVL.

This clonotype was detected only a few times. The V and J genes are TRBV18 and TRBJ1-1; no firm D call. The germline V gene encodes CDR1 KGHSH and CDR2 LQKENI. The CDR3 is made up of 14 amino acids. V dropped 3 bases and J dropped 3 bases, with 11 bases sitting between them. The CDR3 bases are TGTGCCAGCTCACCCGTCGGTGGGGACACTGAAGCTTTCTTT. Its protein product is CASSPVGGDTEAFF.

The rearrangement joins TRBV6-1 to TRBJ2-7; no reliable D call. In germline, CDR1 is MNHNS, CDR2 SASEGT. This CDR3 has 13 residues. V lost 3 bases to trimming and J lost 1 base, with 7 bases between them. The CDR3 loop is CASSEYFSYEQYV. For the CDR3, the DNA is TGTGCCAGCAGTGAGTACTTTTCCTACGAGCAGTACGTC.

This rearrangement joins TRBV5-1 to TRBJ1-3; maybe TRBD1 (5 bases). This CDR3 is built from 16 residues. Germline V lookup: CDR1 SGHRS, CDR2 YFSETQ. Between the trimmed V and J ends, which lost 0 bases and 0 bases, there was a span of 10 bases. CDR3 sequence reads: CASSLATGYSGNTIYF. The CDR3 nucleotides are TGCGCCAGCAGCTTGGCTACAGGATACTCTGGAAACACCATATATTTT.

The chain is built from TRBV29-1 and TRBJ2-6; tentative D call: TRBD1 (5 bases). Trimming pared 7 bases from V and 0 bases from J, leaving 13 bases between. The CDR3 length is 15 residues. The V gene's germline CDR1 is SQVTM and CDR2 ANQGSEA. The CDR3 loop reads CSALTVSSGANVLTF. CDR3 coding DNA: TGCAGCGCCTTGACAGTGAGCTCTGGGGCCAACGTCCTGACTTTC. The full variable domain, with the rest looked up from reference TRBV29-1 and TRBJ2-6, is SAVISQKPSRDICQRGTSLTIQCQVDSQVTMMFWYRQQPGQSLTLIATANQGSEATYESGFVIDKFPISRPNLTFSTLTVSNMSPEDSSIYLCSALTVSSGANVLTFGAGSRLTVL.

The chain recombines TRBV7-8 with TRBJ2-3; 10 bases align to TRBD2. Germline CDR1 SGHVS, CDR2 FQNEAQ. The CDR3 loop spans 18 amino acids. The junction had 14 bases not matched to a gene; V was cut back by 5 bases and J by 3 bases. CDR3 amino acids: CASSPGTSVEFWTDTQYF. The CDR3 region has the DNA TGTGCCAGCAGCCCCGGGACTAGCGTGGAGTTTTGGACAGATACGCAGTATTTT.

This clonotype appeared a few times. The V call is TRBV5-6, the J call TRBJ1-1; TRBD1 agrees at 7 bases. The V gene's germline CDR1 is SGHDT and CDR2 YYEEEE. The CDR3 loop spans 15 amino acids. The V gene end was trimmed by 4 bases and the J gene end by 5 bases; junction bases not matched to a gene: 11. CDR3 DNA: TGTGCCAGCAGCCTAGGACAGGCGACGTGGACTGAAGCTTTCTTT. Protein product: CASSLGQATWTEAFF.

This clonotype was seen ten or more times. The chain joins TRBV5-1 to TRBJ1-1, with 9 bases fitting TRBD1. Looked up from germline, CDR1 is SGHRS and CDR2 is YFSETQ. V shed 8 bases and J 5 bases; nucleotides not matched to a gene: 13. There are 15 residues in the CDR3. The CDR3 nucleotides are TGCGCCAGTCTTCCGACCGACAGGGGGATAACTGAAGCTTTCTTT. This gives the protein CASLPTDRGITEAFF.

The chain recombines TRBV20-1 with TRBJ2-5, with 10 bases lining up with TRBD1. The CDR3 extends over 12 amino acids. The ends lost 3 bases at V and 9 bases at J; junction bases unmatched: 4. The germline V gene has CDR1 DFQATT and CDR2 SNEGSKA (reference sequence). The CDR3 spells CSASRQGAAQYF. The CDR3 bases are TGCAGTGCTAGTAGACAGGGGGCGGCCCAGTACTTC.

Comments on this clonotype: It may be a read error: a sequence one base away is much more abundant. J is TRBJ2-2 and V is TRBV7-9, with TRBD2 matching 14 bases. The CDR3 runs to 16 residues. From germline, CDR1 is SEHNR and CDR2 FQNEAQ (reference sequence). V was pared by 5 bases and J by 6 bases, with 5 bases of the junction left unmatched. The CDR3 DNA follows: TGTGCCAGCAGCGTCGCGACTAGCGGGAGGGCCGGGGAGCTGTTTTTT. Translated: CASSVATSGRAGELFF. Combining the CDR3 with reference TRBV7-9 and TRBJ2-2 gives the whole variable domain DTGVSQNPRHKITKRGQNVTFRCDPISEHNRLYWYRQTLGQGPEFLTYFQNEAQLEKSRLLSDRFSAERPKGSFSTLEIQRTEQGDSAMYLCASSVATSGRAGELFFGEGSRLTVL.

This clonotype was seen ten or more times. The chain has TRBV11-2 and TRBJ2-5; 7 positions match TRBD2. Germline CDR1 is SGHAT and CDR2 is FQNNGV. V was pared by 3 bases and J by 0 bases, with 16 bases of the junction left unmatched. This CDR3 spans 19 amino acids. The CDR3: CASSFLELAEDTNQETQYF. In DNA, the CDR3 is TGTGCCAGCAGCTTTTTAGAGCTAGCGGAAGACACCAACCAAGAGACCCAGTACTTC.

Comments on this clonotype: A read error is possible here, since a much larger clone lies one base away. This chain links TRBV20-1 with TRBJ1-2, with 8 bases lining up with TRBD1. The CDR3 is 12 amino acids. The germline gives CDR1 DFQATT, CDR2 SNEGSKA (reference sequence). Germline trimming cut 5 bases from V and 6 bases from J; bases unmatched to any gene: 5. This CDR3 is CSARTGWHGYTF. The CDR3 DNA reads TGCAGTGCTCGGACAGGGTGGCATGGCTACACCTTC.

This clonotype turned up a few times. The rearrangement joins TRBV2 to TRBJ2-1, with 7 bases that match TRBD2. Trimming at V came to 4 bases and at J to 6 bases, leaving 3 bases not matched to a gene. The CDR3 sequence is 13 residues long. Germline-derived CDR1 and CDR2 are SNHLY and FYNNEI. The chain's CDR3 is CASSGTRANEQFF. In DNA form, the CDR3 reads TGTGCCAGCAGTGGGACTAGGGCCAATGAGCAGTTCTTC.

The V and J genes are TRBV7-2 and TRBJ1-2, with D possibly being TRBD1 (5 bases). This CDR3 has 17 amino acids. The ends were cut back, 4 bases at V and 3 bases at J, with 21 bases in the middle. Germline loops: CDR1 SGHTA, CDR2 FQGNSA. The CDR3 is CASSSTPSGGGDYGYTF. The CDR3 bases are TGTGCCAGCAGCTCAACCCCCTCCGGGGGAGGGGACTATGGCTACACCTTC.

This clonotype was counted a few times. The rearrangement joins TRBV12-3 or TRBV12-4 to TRBJ2-7; TRBD2 matches at 9 bases. There are 14 residues in the CDR3. Trimming cost V 7 bases and J 6 bases; bases outside gene matches: 10. DNA for the CDR3: TGTGCCAGCAACATCGCGGGAGGGCCCTCCGAGCAGTACTTC. Its protein product is CASNIAGGPSEQYF.

The gene calls are TRBV5-1 and TRBJ2-3; 16 bases map to TRBD2. Germline V gives CDR1 SGHRS, CDR2 YFSETQ. J gave up 4 bases and V 0 bases, and 2 bases lay outside the gene matches. The CDR3 spans 17 residues. CDR3 protein: CASSLGGLAGGPDTQYF. CDR3 DNA: TGCGCCAGCAGCTTGGGGGGACTAGCGGGAGGGCCAGATACGCAGTATTTT. The full variable domain, completed using reference TRBV5-1 and TRBJ2-3, is KAGVTQTPRYLIKTRGQQVTLSCSPISGHRSVSWYQQTPGQGLQFLFEYFSETQRNKGNFPGRFSGRQFSNSRSEMNVSTLELGDSALYLCASSLGGLAGGPDTQYFGPGTRLTVL.

This clonotype was seen many times. This rearrangement joins TRBV7-9 to TRBJ1-4; 7 positions match TRBD1. The CDR3 extends over 15 amino acids. V shed 5 bases, J shed 8 bases, and the junction held 11 bases outside the gene matches. Looked up from germline, CDR1 is SEHNR and CDR2 is FQNEAQ (reference sequence). The chain's CDR3 is CASSLRQGGREKLFF. The CDR3 DNA reads as TGTGCCAGCAGCCTCCGACAGGGCGGAAGAGAAAAACTGTTTTTT.

The chain has TRBV3-1 and TRBJ2-2; 7 bases are a match to TRBD1. V gave up 4 bases and J gave up 1 base; unmatched junction bases: 15. Germline V CDR1 and CDR2: LGHDT, YNNKEL (reference sequence). The CDR3 is made up of 19 amino acids. The chain's CDR3 is CASSPINRPGQKNTGELFF. DNA for the CDR3: TGTGCCAGCAGCCCAATAAACCGACCGGGACAGAAGAACACCGGGGAGCTGTTTTTT.

There are a few counts of this clonotype. The J gene is TRBJ1-5, the V gene TRBV24-1; D gene unclear. This CDR3 comprises 15 residues. Trimming cost V 7 bases and J 1 base, with 13 bases left between them. Germline V lookup: CDR1 KGHDR, CDR2 SFDVKD. The CDR3, as DNA: TGTGCCACCAGAACTACTGTAGGGAGCAATCAGCCCCAGCATTTT. Its translation is CATRTTVGSNQPQHF.

This clonotype appeared a few times. This chain connects TRBV5-6 to TRBJ1-1, with 7 positions matching TRBD1. The J segment lost 2 bases and the V segment lost 4 bases, leaving 8 bases of the junction unmatched. Per the germline V gene, CDR1 is SGHDT and CDR2 is YYEEEE. The CDR3 runs 15 residues. CDR3 protein: CASSTPRTGNTEAFF. In nucleotides, the CDR3 is TGTGCCAGCAGCACCCCCCGGACAGGAAACACTGAAGCTTTCTTT.

The chain links TRBV6-1 to TRBJ2-3, with D uncertain. The length of the CDR3 is 13 residues. The V gene lost 2 bases and the J gene lost 2 bases, with 5 bases spanning the gap. Germline V gene data show CDR1 as MNHNS and CDR2 as SASEGT. The CDR3 region is CASSEQFTDTQYF. CDR3 in DNA: TGTGCCAGCAGTGAACAGTTCACAGATACGCAGTATTTT.

This clonotype was observed a handful of times. The J gene is TRBJ1-5, the V gene TRBV7-2; the D gene is possibly TRBD1 (6 bases). V was clipped by 3 bases and J by 5 bases, with 14 bases between them. CDR3 length equals 15 residues. In germline, CDR1 is SGHTA, CDR2 FQGNSA. The CDR3 region is CASSFGQGSYQPQHF. CDR3 DNA sequence: TGTGCCAGCAGCTTTGGTCAGGGGTCTTATCAGCCCCAGCATTTT.

There are many counts of this clonotype. The chain links TRBV12-3 or TRBV12-4 to TRBJ2-2; D possibly corresponds to TRBD2 (5 bases). Between the trimmed V and J ends, which lost 6 bases and 0 bases, there was a span of 5 bases. The CDR3 contains 13 residues. DNA of the CDR3: TGTGCCAGCAGACTAGCGAACACCGGGGAGCTGTTTTTT. Its protein product is CASRLANTGELFF.

The chain joins TRBV24-1 to TRBJ2-5; 10 nucleotides line up with TRBD1. V lost 3 bases, J lost 3 bases, and 3 bases stayed unmatched. Germline CDR1 is KGHDR and CDR2 is SFDVKD. The CDR3 covers 15 residues. CDR3 in amino acids: CATSDPGQGKETQYF. DNA for the CDR3: TGTGCCACCAGTGATCCGGGACAGGGGAAAGAGACCCAGTACTTC.

Many counts were recorded for this clonotype. The V and J genes are TRBV5-1 and TRBJ2-3; D is possibly TRBD1 or TRBD2 (6 bases each). In germline, CDR1 is SGHRS, CDR2 YFSETQ. This CDR3 is built from 15 residues. The V end lost 4 bases, the J end lost 3 bases, and 15 bases lay between the germline ends. CDR3 in DNA: TGCGCCAGCAGCCCCGGAAGGGGGGAGACAGATACGCAGTATTTT. It encodes CASSPGRGETDTQYF. Combining the CDR3 with reference TRBV5-1 and TRBJ2-3 gives the whole variable domain KAGVTQTPRYLIKTRGQQVTLSCSPISGHRSVSWYQQTPGQGLQFLFEYFSETQRNKGNFPGRFSGRQFSNSRSEMNVSTLELGDSALYLCASSPGRGETDTQYFGPGTRLTVL.

This clonotype was seen at least ten times. The rearrangement joins TRBV5-1 to TRBJ2-1, with TRBD2 matching over 10 bases. The germline CDR1 and CDR2 sequences are SGHRS and YFSETQ. The V segment lost 4 bases and the J segment 5 bases; nucleotides outside the gene matches: 6. The CDR3 covers 15 residues. CDR3 in DNA: TGCGCCAGCAGCATAGGACTAGCGGACAACAATGAGCAGTTCTTC. It yields the protein CASSIGLADNNEQFF.

This clonotype was recorded a few times. J is TRBJ1-2 and V is TRBV28; no clear D gene. This CDR3 contains 19 residues. Trimming removed 3 bases from V and 0 bases from J, with 23 bases in between. Germline CDR1 is MDHEN and CDR2 is SYDVKM. CDR3 sequence (DNA): TGTGCCAGCAGTTTTCGAGGCGGGCACCTGCAAACCCCTAACTATGGCTACACCTTC. It yields the protein CASSFRGGHLQTPNYGYTF.

This clonotype was recorded at least ten times. The gene calls are TRBV5-1 and TRBJ1-1; perhaps TRBD1 as D (6 bases). V lost 4 bases and J 6 bases, leaving 19 bases between the germline ends. Germline V lookup: CDR1 SGHRS, CDR2 YFSETQ. The length of the CDR3 is 15 residues. The CDR3 protein is CASSADRFFSSEAFF. In nucleotides, the CDR3 is TGCGCCAGCAGCGCCGACAGGTTCTTCAGCTCTGAAGCTTTCTTT.

This clonotype was detected only a few times. The gene calls are TRBV7-2 and TRBJ2-3, with D tentatively TRBD2 (5 bases). CDR1 SGHTA and CDR2 FQGNSA come from the germline V gene. The V end lost 5 bases, the J end lost 2 bases, and 14 bases lay between the germline ends. CDR3 length: 15 amino acids. CDR3 residues: CASSQERGYTDTQYF. The CDR3 DNA sequence: TGTGCCAGCAGCCAGGAACGGGGATACACAGATACGCAGTATTTT.

This clonotype was found many times. The chain joins TRBV27 to TRBJ2-7, with 7 bases matching TRBD2. This CDR3 is 13 amino acids long. Per the germline V gene, CDR1 is MNHEY and CDR2 is SMNVEV (reference sequence). V gave up 5 bases and J gave up 6 bases; unmatched junction bases: 7. The CDR3, as DNA: TGTGCCAGCAGTCCTGTTGGGGGGGGCGAGCAGTACTTC. Translation gives CASSPVGGGEQYF.

V and J are TRBV20-1 and TRBJ1-1; D ambiguous. This CDR3 region has 15 residues. V was shortened by 0 bases and J by 2 bases, with 13 bases between the two germline ends. The V gene's germline CDR1 is DFQATT and CDR2 SNEGSKA (reference sequence). CDR3 coding DNA: TGCAGTGCTAGAGACCCTCTGTCAGCCAACACTGAAGCTTTCTTT. Translating it yields CSARDPLSANTEAFF.